This T cell receptor beta chain was retrieved from a study of cytomegalovirus exposure and HLA in healthy donors. Study observations and caveats: The only immune exposure information that was available was CMV serostatus.

PCR primers comprised 60 Vbeta and 13 Jbeta primers. As originally analysed: A later analysis tallied tens of millions of unique TCR beta chains, roughly 11 million of them shared. Repertoires were generated with immunoSEQ multiplex PCR, while TCRdb's copy carries only in-frame clones and drops some. V and J calls and clone size are those listed in that table; D and trimming were worked out from the DNA. The repertoire has 85,000 to 100,000 clones, 79% of them found once; the top ten carry 3.8%. Trimming pared 0 bases from V and 4 bases from J, leaving 12 bases between. The CDR3 loop spans 15 amino acids. The germline CDR1 and CDR2 sequences are LGHNA and YNFKEQ. In the case of this clone: The antigen remains unidentified.

This chain connects TRBV4-2 to TRBJ1-1, with D possibly TRBD1 on 6 matching bases. This receptor was obtained from a woman aged 40-49 years in good health and CMV-seronegative. The sample comprised PBMCs. CDR3 in amino acids: CASSQEGAAGTEAFF. The CDR3 DNA reads as TGTGCCAGCAGCCAAGAGGGGGCCGCGGGCACTGAAGCTTTCTTT.